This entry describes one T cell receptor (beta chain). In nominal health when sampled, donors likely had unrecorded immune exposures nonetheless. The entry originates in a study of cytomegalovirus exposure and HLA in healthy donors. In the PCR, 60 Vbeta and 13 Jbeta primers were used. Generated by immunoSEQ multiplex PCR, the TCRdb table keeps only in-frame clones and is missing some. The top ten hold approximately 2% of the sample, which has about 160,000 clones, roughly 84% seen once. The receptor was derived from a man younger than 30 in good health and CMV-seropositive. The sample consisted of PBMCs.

This chain's CDR3 is CASSLAGGAQETQYF. CDR3 bases: TGTGCCAGCAGCTTAGCGGGGGGCGCGCAAGAGACCCAGTACTTC. V gene TRBV7-3 combines with J gene TRBJ2-5; 8 nucleotides match TRBD2. The CDR3 covers 15 residues. The germline CDR1 and CDR2 sequences are SGHTA and FQGTGA. V lost 2 bases to trimming and J lost 2 bases; unmatched junction nucleotides: 4. Variable domain in full (rest from reference TRBV7-3 and TRBJ2-5): GAGVSQTPSNKVTEKGKYVELRCDPISGHTALYWYRQSLGQGPEFLIYFQGTGAADDSGLPNDRFFAVRPEGSVSTLKIQRTERGDSAVYLCASSLAGGAQETQYFGPGTRLLVL.